This T cell receptor beta chain was sequenced for a study of blood T cell repertoires in COVID-19. Study-level background: Donors in the United States, Italy and Spain gave samples during acute or convalescent COVID-19. In each case, the material was cDNA or gDNA derived from T cells, B-cell-depleted T cells, or PBMCs.

The germline gives CDR1 MDHEN, CDR2 SYDVKM. CDR3 length: 14 amino acids. The junction had 7 bases not matched to a gene; V was cut back by 3 bases and J by 8 bases. As handled by the study authors: Amplification from reference gene primers served as the basis for estimated nucleated cell counts. Repertoires were generated with immunoSEQ multiplex PCR, while TCRdb's copy carries only in-frame clones and drops some. D and trimming were read from the DNA, whereas the V and J calls and clone size are those reported in that table. The sample holds some 700,000 clones; 75% to 90% are singletons and the top ten take 0.2% to 0.3%.

The source material was peripheral blood. V and J are TRBV28 and TRBJ1-2; 9 nucleotides line up with TRBD1. This sequence was found in a woman aged 18-29 years with acute or convalescent COVID-19. The CDR3, as DNA: TGTGCCAGCAGTTTTCCCGACAGGGGGGGCGGCTACACCTTC. It yields the protein CASSFPDRGGGYTF.